Sequencing of this TCR beta chain was carried out in a study of CD8 T cells in Susac syndrome. Reverse transcription of about 0.5 to 1 ug RNA used random hexamers. The amplification used immunoSEQ multiplex PCR on TCR beta CDR3; it spanned 54 Vbeta and 13 Jbeta. TCRdb re-derived calls from the immunoSEQ multiplex PCR reads in MiXCR, one entry per CDR3 protein. The sample has roughly 400,000 distinct CDR3 sequences, more than 80% seen once; the top ten hold 0.09% to 0.15%. The CDR3 is 13 amino acids. V gave up 0 bases and J gave up 6 bases, with 6 bases separating them. Germline V CDR1 and CDR2: LNHDA, SQIVND (reference sequence).

Sequencing was carried out using CD8+ T cells from PBMCs. This sequence joins TRBV19 and TRBJ1-5; no definite D call. The receptor comes from a human donor with multiple sclerosis. The CDR3 reads CASSIDLGQPQHF. The CDR3 coding sequence is TGTGCCAGTAGTATAGATCTGGGTCAGCCCCAGCATTTT.